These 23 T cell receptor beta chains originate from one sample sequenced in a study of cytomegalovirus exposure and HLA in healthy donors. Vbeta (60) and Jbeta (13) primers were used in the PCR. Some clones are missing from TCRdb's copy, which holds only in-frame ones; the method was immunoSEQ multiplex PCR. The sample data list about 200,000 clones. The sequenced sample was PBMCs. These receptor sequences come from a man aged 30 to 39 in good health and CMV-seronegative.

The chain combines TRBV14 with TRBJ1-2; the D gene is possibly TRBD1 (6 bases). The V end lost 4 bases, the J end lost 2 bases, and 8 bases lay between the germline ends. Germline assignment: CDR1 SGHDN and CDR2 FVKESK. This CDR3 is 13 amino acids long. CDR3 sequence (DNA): TGTGCCAGCAGCCCAGGACAGAACTATGGCTACACCTTC. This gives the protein CASSPGQNYGYTF.

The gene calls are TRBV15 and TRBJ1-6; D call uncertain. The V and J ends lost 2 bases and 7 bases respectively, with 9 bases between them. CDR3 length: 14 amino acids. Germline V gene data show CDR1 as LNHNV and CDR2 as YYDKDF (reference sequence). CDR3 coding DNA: TGTGCCACCAGCAGACCTGTGAGCAATTCACCCCTCCACTTT. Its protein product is CATSRPVSNSPLHF. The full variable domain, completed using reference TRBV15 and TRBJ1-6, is DAMVIQNPRYQVTQFGKPVTLSCSQTLNHNVMYWYQQKSSQAPKLLFHYYDKDFNNEADTPDNFQSRRPNTSFCFLDIRSPGLGDTAMYLCATSRPVSNSPLHFGNGTRLTVT.

This chain's CDR3 is CASSYGTGEGANVLTF. The CDR3 region has the DNA TGCGCCAGCAGCTACGGGACAGGGGAAGGGGCCAACGTCCTGACTTTC. This chain connects TRBV5-1 to TRBJ2-6, with TRBD1 matching over 10 bases. Trimming took 3 bases from V and 4 from J; bases not matched to a gene: 4. There are 16 residues in the CDR3. The germline V gene encodes CDR1 SGHRS and CDR2 YFSETQ.

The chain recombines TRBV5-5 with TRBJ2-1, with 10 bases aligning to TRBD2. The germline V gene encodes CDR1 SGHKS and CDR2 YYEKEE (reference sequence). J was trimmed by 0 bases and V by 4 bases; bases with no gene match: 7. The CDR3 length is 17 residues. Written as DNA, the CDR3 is TGTGCCAGCAGCCTACGGACTAGCGGTTTCTCCTACAATGAGCAGTTCTTC. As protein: CASSLRTSGFSYNEQFF.

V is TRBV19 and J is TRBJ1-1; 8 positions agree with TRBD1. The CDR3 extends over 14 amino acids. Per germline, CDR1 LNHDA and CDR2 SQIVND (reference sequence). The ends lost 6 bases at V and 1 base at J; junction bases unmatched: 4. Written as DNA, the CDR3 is TGTGCCAGTAGACCAGGACAGGGGAACACTGAAGCTTTCTTT. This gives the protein CASRPGQGNTEAFF.

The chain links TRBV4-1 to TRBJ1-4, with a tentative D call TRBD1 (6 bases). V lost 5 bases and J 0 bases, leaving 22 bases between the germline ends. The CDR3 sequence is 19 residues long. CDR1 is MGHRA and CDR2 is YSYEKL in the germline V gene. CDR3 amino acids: CASSTGRKNRAPTNEKLFF. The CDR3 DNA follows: TGCGCCAGCAGCACAGGACGTAAGAACAGGGCACCAACTAATGAAAAACTGTTTTTT.

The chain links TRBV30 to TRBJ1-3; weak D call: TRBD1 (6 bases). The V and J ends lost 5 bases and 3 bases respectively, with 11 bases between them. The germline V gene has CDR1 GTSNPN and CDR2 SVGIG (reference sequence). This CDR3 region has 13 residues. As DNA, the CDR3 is TGTGCCTGGCGGACAGTAGGTGGAAACACCATATATTTT. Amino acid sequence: CAWRTVGGNTIYF. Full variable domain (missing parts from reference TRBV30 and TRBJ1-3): SQTIHQWPATLVQPVGSPLSLECTVEGTSNPNLYWYRQAAGRGLQLLFYSVGIGQISSEVPQNLSASRPQDRQFILSSKKLLLSDSGFYLCAWRTVGGNTIYFGEGSWLTVV.

CDR3 loop: CASSEFGGNNEQFF. The CDR3, as DNA: TGTGCCAGCAGTGAATTCGGCGGGAACAATGAGCAGTTCTTC. This chain joins TRBV6-1 and TRBJ2-1; a weak D match, TRBD2 (6 bases). Trimming stripped 2 bases from V and 5 bases from J, with 10 bases between. This CDR3 contains 14 residues. The germline V gene has CDR1 MNHNS and CDR2 SASEGT.

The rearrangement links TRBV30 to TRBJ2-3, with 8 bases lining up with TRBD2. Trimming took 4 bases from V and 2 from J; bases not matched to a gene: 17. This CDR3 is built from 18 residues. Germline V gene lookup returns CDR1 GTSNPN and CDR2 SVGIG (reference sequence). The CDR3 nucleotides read TGTGCCTGGACCACCAATTTCCTCGACGGGAGGGCCACAGATACGCAGTATTTT. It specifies CAWTTNFLDGRATDTQYF.

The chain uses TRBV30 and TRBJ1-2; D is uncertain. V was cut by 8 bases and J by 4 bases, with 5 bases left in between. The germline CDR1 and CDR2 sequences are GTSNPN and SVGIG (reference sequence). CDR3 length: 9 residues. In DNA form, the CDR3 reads TGTGCCGGAGGCTATGGCTACACCTTC. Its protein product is CAGGYGYTF.

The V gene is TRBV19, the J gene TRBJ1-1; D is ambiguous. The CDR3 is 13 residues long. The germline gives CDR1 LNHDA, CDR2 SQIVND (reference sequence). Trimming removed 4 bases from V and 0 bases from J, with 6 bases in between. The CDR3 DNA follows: TGTGCCAGTAGTAGCAGTATGAACACTGAAGCTTTCTTT. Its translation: CASSSSMNTEAFF.

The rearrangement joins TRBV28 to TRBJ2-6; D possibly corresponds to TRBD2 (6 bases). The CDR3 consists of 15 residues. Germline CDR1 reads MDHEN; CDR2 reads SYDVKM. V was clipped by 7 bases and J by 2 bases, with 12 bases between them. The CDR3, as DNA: TGTGCCAGCAACAACCCGGGGGCTGGGGCCAACGTCCTGACTTTC. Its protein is CASNNPGAGANVLTF.

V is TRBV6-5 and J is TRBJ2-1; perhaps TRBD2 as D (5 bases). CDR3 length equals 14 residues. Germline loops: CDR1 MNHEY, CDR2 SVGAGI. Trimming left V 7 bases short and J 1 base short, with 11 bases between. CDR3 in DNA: TGTGCCAGCACCCCTAGCTTTTCCTACAATGAGCAGTTCTTC. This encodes CASTPSFSYNEQFF.

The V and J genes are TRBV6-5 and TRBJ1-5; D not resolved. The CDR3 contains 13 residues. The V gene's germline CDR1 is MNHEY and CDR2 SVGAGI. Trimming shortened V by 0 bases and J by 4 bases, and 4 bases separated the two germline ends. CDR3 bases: TGTGCCAGCAGTTACTCCGTAAATCAGCCCCAGCATTTT. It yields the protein CASSYSVNQPQHF.

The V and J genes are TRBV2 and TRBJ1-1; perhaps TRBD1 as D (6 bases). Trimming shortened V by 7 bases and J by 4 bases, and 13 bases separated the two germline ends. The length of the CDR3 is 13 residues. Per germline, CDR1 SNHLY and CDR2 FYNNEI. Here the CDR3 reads CASIQGTITEAFF. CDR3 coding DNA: TGTGCCAGCATTCAGGGGACCATCACTGAAGCTTTCTTT.

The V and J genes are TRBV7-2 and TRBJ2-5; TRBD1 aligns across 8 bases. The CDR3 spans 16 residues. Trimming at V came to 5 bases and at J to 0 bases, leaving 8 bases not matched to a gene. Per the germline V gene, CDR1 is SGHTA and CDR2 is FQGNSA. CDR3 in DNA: TGTGCCAGCAGCCCCCGGACAGGGTCTTACCAAGAGACCCAGTACTTC. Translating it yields CASSPRTGSYQETQYF.

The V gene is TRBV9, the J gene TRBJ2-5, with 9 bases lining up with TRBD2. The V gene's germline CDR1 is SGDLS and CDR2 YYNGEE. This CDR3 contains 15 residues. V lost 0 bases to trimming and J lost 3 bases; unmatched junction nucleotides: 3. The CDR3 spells CASSVGPSGKETQYF. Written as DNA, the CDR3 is TGTGCCAGCAGCGTAGGTCCTAGCGGGAAAGAGACCCAGTACTTC.

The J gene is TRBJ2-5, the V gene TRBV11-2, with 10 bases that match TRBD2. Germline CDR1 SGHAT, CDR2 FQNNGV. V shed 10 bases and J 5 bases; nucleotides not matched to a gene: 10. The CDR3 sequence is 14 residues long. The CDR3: CAISIAGGWETQYF. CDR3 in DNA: TGTGCCATCTCTATAGCGGGAGGTTGGGAGACCCAGTACTTC.

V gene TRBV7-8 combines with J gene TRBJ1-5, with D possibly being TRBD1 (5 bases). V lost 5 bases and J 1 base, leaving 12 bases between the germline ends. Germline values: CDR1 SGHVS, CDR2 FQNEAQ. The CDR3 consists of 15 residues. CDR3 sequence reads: CASSPLRQSNQPQHF. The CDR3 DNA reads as TGTGCCAGCAGCCCCCTTCGACAGAGCAATCAGCCCCAGCATTTT.

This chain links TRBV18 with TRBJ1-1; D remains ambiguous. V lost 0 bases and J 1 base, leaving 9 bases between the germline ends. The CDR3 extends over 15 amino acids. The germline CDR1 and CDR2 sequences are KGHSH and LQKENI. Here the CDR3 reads CASSPPYGRNTEAFF. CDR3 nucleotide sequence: TGTGCCAGCTCACCACCGTATGGGAGGAACACTGAAGCTTTCTTT.

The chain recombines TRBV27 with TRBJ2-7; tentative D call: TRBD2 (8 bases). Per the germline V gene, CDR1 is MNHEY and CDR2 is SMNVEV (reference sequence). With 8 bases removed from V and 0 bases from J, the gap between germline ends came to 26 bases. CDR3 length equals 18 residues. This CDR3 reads CASGPRGLAREDSYEQYF. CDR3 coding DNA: TGTGCCAGCGGCCCTAGGGGGCTGGCGCGGGAGGACTCCTACGAGCAGTACTTC.

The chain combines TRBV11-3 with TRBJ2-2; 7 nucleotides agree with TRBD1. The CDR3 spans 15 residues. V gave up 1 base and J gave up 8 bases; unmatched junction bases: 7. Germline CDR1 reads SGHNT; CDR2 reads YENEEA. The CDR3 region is CASSLGRQGSGELFF. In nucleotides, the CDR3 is TGTGCCAGCAGCTTAGGTCGACAGGGTTCAGGGGAGCTGTTTTTT.

CDR3 loop: CASSSWDNPTGELFF. The CDR3 DNA follows: TGTGCCAGCAGCTCTTGGGACAACCCCACCGGGGAGCTGTTTTTT. This chain joins TRBV11-3 and TRBJ2-2; TRBD1 might be the D (6 bases). Per germline, CDR1 SGHNT and CDR2 YENEEA. CDR3 length: 15 amino acids. V dropped 4 bases and J dropped 4 bases, with 13 bases sitting between them.